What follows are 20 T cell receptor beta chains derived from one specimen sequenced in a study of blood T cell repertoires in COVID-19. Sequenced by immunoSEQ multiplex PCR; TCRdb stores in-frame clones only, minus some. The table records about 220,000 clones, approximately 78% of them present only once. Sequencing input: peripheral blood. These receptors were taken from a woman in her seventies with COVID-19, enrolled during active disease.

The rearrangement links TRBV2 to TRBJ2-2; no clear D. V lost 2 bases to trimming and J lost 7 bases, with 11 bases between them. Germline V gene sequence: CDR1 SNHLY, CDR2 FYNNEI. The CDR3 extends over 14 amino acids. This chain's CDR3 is CASSENPSFGELFF. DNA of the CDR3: TGTGCCAGCAGTGAAAACCCTAGTTTCGGGGAGCTGTTTTTT.

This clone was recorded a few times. In nucleotides, the CDR3 is TGTGCCAGCAGTGCGGAGGAGCACACTGAAGCTTTCTTT. Its translation: CASSAEEHTEAFF. The genes are TRBV2 and TRBJ1-1; unclear D gene. There are 13 residues in the CDR3. V lost 4 bases and J 3 bases, leaving 9 bases between the germline ends. Germline assignment: CDR1 SNHLY and CDR2 FYNNEI.

The chain's CDR3 is CASSFSRGTNYGYTF. In nucleotides, the CDR3 is TGTGCCAGCAGTTTCTCCCGGGGAACTAACTATGGCTACACCTTC. The chain employs TRBV28 and TRBJ1-2; D uncertain. The V gene's germline CDR1 is MDHEN and CDR2 SYDVKM. The ends were cut back, 3 bases at V and 0 bases at J, with 11 bases in the middle. The CDR3 runs 15 residues.

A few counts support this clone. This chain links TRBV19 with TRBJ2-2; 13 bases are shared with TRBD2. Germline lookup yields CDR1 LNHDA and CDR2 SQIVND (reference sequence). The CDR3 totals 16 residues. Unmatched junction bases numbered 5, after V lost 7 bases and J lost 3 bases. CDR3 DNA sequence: TGTGCCAGTACGCAACTAGCGGGAGGGCACACCGGGGAGCTGTTTTTT. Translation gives CASTQLAGGHTGELFF.

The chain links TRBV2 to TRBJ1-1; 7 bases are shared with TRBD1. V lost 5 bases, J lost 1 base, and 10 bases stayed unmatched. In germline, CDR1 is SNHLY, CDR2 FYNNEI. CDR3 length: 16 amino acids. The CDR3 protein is CASSPWTGRTNTEAFF. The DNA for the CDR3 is TGTGCCAGCAGTCCATGGACAGGCCGAACGAACACTGAAGCTTTCTTT.

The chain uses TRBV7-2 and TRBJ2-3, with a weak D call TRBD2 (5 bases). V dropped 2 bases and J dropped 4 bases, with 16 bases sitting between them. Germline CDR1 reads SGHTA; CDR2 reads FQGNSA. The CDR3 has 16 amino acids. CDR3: CASSLNTWLASDTQYF. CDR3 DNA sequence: TGTGCCAGCAGCTTAAATACTTGGCTAGCTTCAGATACGCAGTATTTT.

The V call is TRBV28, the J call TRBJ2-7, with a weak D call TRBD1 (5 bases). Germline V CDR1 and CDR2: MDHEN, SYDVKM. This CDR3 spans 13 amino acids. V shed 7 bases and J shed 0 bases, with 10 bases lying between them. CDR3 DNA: TGTGCCAGCACCCGGACATCCTCCTACGAGCAGTACTTC. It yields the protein CASTRTSSYEQYF.

CDR3 nucleotide sequence: TGTGCCATCAGTTCGGACAGGAACACTGAAGCTTTCTTT. Translation gives CAISSDRNTEAFF. The V and J genes are TRBV10-3 and TRBJ1-1; a weak D match, TRBD1 (6 bases). V lost 5 bases to trimming and J lost 1 base, with 8 bases between them. CDR3 length: 13 residues. Germline V gene lookup returns CDR1 ENHRY and CDR2 SYGVKD.

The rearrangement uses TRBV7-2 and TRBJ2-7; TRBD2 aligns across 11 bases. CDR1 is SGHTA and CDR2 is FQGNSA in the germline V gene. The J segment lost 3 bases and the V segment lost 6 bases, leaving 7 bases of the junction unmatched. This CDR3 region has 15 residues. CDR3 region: CASRPAGTSGYEQYF. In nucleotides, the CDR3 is TGTGCCAGCAGGCCGGCCGGGACTAGCGGCTACGAGCAGTACTTC.

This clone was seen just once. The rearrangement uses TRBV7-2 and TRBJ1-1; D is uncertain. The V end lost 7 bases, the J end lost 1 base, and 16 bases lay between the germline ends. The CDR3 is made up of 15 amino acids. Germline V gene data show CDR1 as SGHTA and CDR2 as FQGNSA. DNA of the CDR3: TGTGCCAGCATTCCCTGGGCTGCTCCGAACACTGAAGCTTTCTTT. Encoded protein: CASIPWAAPNTEAFF.

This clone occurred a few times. CDR3 in DNA: TGTGCCAGCATGAGGTTACAGGGGCCATTCCACGAGCAGTACTTC. Encoded protein: CASMRLQGPFHEQYF. This chain joins TRBV27 and TRBJ2-7; the match to TRBD1 covers 7 bases. The CDR3 has 15 amino acids. The V gene end was trimmed by 7 bases and the J gene end by 5 bases; junction bases not matched to a gene: 14. CDR1 is MNHEY, CDR2 SMNVEV, per germline (reference sequence).

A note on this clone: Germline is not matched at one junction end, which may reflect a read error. CDR3 sequence (DNA): TGTGCCTGGAGTGGGGAGGAGGGTACCCGCGCTTATTTC. Translated, it gives CAWSGEEGTRAYF. The chain links TRBV30 to TRBJ2-7; D is perhaps TRBD2 (6 bases). This CDR3 region has 13 residues. Germline assignment: CDR1 GTSNPN and CDR2 SVGIG (reference sequence).

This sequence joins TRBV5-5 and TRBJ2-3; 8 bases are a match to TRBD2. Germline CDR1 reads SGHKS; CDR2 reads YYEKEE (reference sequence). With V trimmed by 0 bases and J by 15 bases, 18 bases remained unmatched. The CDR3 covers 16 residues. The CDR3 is CASSLAQAGAVQRRYF. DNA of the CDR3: TGTGCCAGCAGCTTGGCGCAAGCGGGGGCAGTTCAGAGACGATATTTT. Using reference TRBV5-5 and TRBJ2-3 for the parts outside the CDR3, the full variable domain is DAGVTQSPTHLIKTRGQQVTLRCSPISGHKSVSWYQQVLGQGPQFIFQYYEKEERGRGNFPDRFSARQFPNYSSELNVNALLLGDSALYLCASSLAQAGAVQRRYFGPGTRLTVL.

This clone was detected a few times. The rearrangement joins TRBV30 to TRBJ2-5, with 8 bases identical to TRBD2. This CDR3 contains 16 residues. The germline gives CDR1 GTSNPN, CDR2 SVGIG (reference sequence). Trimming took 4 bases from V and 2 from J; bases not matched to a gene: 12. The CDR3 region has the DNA TGTGCCTGGATTACCCCTCCGCGGGAGGATCAAGAGACCCAGTACTTC. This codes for CAWITPPREDQETQYF. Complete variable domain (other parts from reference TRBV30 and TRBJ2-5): SQTIHQWPATLVQPVGSPLSLECTVEGTSNPNLYWYRQAAGRGLQLLFYSVGIGQISSEVPQNLSASRPQDRQFILSSKKLLLSDSGFYLCAWITPPREDQETQYFGPGTRLLVL.

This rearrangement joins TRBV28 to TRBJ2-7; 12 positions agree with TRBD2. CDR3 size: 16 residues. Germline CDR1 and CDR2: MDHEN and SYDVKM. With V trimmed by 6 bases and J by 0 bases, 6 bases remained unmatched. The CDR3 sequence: CASRGLAGRSSYEQYF. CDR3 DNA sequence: TGTGCCAGCAGAGGACTAGCGGGGCGTAGCTCCTACGAGCAGTACTTC.

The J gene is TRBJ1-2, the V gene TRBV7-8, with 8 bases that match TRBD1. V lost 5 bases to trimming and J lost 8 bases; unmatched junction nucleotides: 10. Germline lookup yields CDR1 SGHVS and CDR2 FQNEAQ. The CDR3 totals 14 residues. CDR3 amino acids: CASSERTGTGGYTF. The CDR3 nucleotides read TGTGCCAGCAGCGAAAGGACAGGGACTGGAGGCTACACCTTC.

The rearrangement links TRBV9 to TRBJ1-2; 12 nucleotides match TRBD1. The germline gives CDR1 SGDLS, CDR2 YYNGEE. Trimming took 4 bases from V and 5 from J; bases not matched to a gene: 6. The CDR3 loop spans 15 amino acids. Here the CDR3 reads CASSKPGQGAYGYTF. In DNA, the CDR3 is TGTGCCAGCAGCAAACCGGGACAGGGGGCGTATGGCTACACCTTC.

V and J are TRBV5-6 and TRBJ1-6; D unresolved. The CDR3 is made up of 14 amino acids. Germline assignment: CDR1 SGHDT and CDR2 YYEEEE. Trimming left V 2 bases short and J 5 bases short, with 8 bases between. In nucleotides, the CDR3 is TGTGCCAGCAGCTTAGGAGGAAATAATTCACCCCTCCACTTT. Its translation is CASSLGGNNSPLHF.

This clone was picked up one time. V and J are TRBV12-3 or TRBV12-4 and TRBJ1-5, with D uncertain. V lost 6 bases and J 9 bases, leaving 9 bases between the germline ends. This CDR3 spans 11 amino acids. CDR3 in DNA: TGTGCCAGCAGCCTCCTACGGCCCCAGCATTTT. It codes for CASSLLRPQHF.

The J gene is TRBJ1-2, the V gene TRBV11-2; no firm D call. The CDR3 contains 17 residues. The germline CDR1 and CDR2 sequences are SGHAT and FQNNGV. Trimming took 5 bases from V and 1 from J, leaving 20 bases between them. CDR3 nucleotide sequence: TGTGCCAGCAGCCAAGCACAGACAAAGTGGGTTAACTATGGCTACACCTTC. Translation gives CASSQAQTKWVNYGYTF.